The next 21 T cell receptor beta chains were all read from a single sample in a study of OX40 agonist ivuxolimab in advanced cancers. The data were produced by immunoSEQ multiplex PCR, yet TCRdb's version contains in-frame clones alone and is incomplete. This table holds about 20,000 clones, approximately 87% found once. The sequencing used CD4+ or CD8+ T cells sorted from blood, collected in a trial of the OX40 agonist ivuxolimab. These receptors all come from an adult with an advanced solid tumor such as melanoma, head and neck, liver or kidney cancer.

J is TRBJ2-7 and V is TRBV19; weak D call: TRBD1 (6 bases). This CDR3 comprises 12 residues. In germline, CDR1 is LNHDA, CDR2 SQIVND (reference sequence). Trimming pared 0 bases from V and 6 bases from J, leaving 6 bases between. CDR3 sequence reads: CASSIDRGEQYF. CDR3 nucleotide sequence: TGTGCCAGTAGTATAGACAGGGGCGAGCAGTACTTC.

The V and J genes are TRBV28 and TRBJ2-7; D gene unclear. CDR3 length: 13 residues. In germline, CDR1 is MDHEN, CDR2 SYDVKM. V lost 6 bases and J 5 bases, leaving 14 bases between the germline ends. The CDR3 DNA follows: TGTGCCAGCAGCCCCGTTCTTTCCCACGAGCAGTACTTC. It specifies CASSPVLSHEQYF. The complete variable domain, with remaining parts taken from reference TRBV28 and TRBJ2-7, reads DVKVTQSSRYLVKRTGEKVFLECVQDMDHENMFWYRQDPGLGLRLIYFSYDVKMKEKGDIPEGYSVSREKKERFSLILESASTNQTSMYLCASSPVLSHEQYFGPGTRLTVT.

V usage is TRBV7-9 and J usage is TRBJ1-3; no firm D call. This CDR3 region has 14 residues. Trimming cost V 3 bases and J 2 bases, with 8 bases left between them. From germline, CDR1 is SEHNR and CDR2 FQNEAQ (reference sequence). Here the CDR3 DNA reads TGTGCCAGCAGCTTGGCGGGTACTGGAAACACCATATATTTT. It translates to CASSLAGTGNTIYF.

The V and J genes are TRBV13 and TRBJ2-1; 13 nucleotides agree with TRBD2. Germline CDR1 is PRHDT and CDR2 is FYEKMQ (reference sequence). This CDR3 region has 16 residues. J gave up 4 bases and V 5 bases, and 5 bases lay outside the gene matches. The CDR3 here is CASSPGLAGVYNEQFF. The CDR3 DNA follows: TGTGCCAGCAGCCCCGGACTAGCGGGGGTGTACAATGAGCAGTTCTTC.

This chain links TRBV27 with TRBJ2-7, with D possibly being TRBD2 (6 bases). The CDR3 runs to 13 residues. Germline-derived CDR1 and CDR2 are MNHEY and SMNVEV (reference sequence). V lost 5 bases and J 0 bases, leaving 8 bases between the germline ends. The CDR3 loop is CASSDGSSYEQYF. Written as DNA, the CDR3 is TGTGCCAGCAGTGACGGGAGCTCCTACGAGCAGTACTTC.

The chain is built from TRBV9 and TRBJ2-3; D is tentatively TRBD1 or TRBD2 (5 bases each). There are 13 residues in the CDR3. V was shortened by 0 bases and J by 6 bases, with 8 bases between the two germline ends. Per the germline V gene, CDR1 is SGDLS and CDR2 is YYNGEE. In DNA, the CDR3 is TGTGCCAGCAGCGTAGTAGGGACCGATACGCAGTATTTT. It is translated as CASSVVGTDTQYF.

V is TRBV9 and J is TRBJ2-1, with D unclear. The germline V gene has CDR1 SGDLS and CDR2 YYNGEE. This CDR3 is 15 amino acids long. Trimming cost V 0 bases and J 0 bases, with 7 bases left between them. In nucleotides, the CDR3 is TGTGCCAGCAGCGTAGAATGGAGCTCCTACAATGAGCAGTTCTTC. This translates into CASSVEWSSYNEQFF.

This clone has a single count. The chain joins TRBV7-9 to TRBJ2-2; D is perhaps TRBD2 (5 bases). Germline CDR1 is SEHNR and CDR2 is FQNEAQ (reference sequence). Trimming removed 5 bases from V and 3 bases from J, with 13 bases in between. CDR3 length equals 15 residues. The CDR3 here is CASSLLGFYTGELFF. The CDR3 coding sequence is TGTGCCAGCAGCCTACTAGGGTTTTACACCGGGGAGCTGTTTTTT.

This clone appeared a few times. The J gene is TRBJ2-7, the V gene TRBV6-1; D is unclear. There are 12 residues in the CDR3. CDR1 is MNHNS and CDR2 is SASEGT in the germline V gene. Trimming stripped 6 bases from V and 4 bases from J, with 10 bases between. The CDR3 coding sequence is TGTGCCAGCAGACCTACACGTTACGAGCAGTACTTC. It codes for CASRPTRYEQYF.

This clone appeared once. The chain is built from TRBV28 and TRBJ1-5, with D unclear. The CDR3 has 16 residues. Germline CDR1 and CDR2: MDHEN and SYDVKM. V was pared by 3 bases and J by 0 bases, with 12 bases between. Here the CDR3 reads CASSFRSSLSNQPQHF. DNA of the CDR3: TGTGCCAGCAGTTTTAGGTCGTCGCTTAGCAATCAGCCCCAGCATTTT.

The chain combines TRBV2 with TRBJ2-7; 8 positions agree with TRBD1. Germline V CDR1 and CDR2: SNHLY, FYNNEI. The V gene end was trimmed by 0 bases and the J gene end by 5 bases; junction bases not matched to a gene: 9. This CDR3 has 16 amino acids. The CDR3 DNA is TGTGCCAGCAGTGAAGCGCCAGGGGGCGTAGTAAACGAGCAGTACTTC. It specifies CASSEAPGGVVNEQYF.

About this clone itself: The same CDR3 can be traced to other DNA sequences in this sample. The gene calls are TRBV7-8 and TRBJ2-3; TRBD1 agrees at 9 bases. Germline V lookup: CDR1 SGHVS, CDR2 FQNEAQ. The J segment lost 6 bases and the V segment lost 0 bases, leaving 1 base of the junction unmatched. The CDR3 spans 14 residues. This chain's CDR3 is CASSLAQGADTQYF. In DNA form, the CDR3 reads TGTGCCAGCAGCTTAGCACAGGGGGCTGATACGCAGTATTTT.

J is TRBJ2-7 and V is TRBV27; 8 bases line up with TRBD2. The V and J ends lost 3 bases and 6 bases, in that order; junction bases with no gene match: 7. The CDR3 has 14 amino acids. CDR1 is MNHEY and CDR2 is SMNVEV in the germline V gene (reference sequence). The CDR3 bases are TGTGCCAGCAGTTTGTCCAGCGGGAGTAGCGAGCAGTACTTC. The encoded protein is CASSLSSGSSEQYF.

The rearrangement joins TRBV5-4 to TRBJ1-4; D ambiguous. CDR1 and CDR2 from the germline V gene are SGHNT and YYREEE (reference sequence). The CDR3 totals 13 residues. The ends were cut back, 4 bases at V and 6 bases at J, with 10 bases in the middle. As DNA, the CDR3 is TGTGCCAGCAGCCAGGCCCCCGATGAAAAACTGTTTTTT. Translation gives CASSQAPDEKLFF.

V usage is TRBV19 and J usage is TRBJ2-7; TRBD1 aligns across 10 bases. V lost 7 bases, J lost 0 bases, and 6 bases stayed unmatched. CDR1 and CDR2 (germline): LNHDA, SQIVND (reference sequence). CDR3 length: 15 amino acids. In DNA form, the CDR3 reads TGTGCCAGTACCCCGGGACAGGGGCACTCCTACGAGCAGTACTTC. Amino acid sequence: CASTPGQGHSYEQYF.

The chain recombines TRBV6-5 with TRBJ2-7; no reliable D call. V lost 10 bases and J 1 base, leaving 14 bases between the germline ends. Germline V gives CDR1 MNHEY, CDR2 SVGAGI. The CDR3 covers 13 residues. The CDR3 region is CATRDTESYEQYF. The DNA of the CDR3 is TGTGCCACTCGCGACACGGAATCCTACGAGCAGTACTTC.

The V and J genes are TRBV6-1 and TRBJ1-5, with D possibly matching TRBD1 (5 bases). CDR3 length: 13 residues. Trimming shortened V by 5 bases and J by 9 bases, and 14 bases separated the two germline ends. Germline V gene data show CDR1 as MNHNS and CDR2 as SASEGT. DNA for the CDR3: TGTGCCAGCAGTTTCAGGATAGGGGCGCCCCAGCATTTT. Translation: CASSFRIGAPQHF.

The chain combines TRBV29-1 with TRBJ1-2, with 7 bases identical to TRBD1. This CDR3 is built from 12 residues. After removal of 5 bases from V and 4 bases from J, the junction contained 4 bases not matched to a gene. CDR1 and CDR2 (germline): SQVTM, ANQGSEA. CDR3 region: CSVRQGVYGYTF. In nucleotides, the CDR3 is TGCAGCGTTAGACAGGGTGTCTATGGCTACACCTTC.

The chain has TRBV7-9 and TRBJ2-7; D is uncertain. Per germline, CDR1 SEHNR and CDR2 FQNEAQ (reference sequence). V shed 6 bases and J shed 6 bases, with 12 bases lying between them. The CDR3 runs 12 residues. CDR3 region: CASSFTKGEQYF. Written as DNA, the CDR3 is TGTGCCAGCAGTTTTACAAAGGGCGAGCAGTACTTC.

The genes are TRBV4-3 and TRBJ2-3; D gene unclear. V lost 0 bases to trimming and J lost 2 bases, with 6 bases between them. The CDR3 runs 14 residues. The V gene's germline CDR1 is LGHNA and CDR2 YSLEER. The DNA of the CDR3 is TGCGCCAGCAGCCAAGATACTACCACAGATACGCAGTATTTT. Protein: CASSQDTTTDTQYF.

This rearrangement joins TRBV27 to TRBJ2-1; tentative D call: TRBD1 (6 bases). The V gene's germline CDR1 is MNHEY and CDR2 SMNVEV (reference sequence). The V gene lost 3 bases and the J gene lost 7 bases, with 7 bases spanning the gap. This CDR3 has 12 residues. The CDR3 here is CASSLTGNEQFF. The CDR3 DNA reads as TGTGCCAGCAGTTTGACAGGTAATGAGCAGTTCTTC.